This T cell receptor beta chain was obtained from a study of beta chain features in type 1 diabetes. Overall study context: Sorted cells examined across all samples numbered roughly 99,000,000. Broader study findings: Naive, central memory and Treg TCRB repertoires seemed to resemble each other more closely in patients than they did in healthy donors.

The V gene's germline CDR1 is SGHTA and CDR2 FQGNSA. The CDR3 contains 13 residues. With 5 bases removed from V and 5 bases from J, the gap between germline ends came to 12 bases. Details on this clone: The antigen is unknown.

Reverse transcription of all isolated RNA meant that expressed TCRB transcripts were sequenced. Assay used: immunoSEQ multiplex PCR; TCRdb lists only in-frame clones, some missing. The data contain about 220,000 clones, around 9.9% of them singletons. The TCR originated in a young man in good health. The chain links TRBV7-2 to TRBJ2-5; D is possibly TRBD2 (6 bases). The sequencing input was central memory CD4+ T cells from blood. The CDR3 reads CASSPNREETQYF. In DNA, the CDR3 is TGTGCCAGCAGCCCAAACCGGGAGGAGACCCAGTACTTC.